A selection of T cell receptor beta chains follows, all from one sample in a study of blood T cell repertoires in COVID-19. Data came from immunoSEQ multiplex PCR; TCRdb stores just in-frame clones and leaves some out. This sample has just over 650,000 clones, with over 80% found just once. Sequencing used peripheral blood. These receptors all stem from a woman between 18 and 30 years old with acute or convalescent COVID-19. The conserved cysteine and the conserved F or W are not part of the CDR3 here. Size is omitted from some rows. Given values are once, few, many or a class for expanded clones.

v_gene	j_gene	abundance	CDR3aa
TRBV6-2/TRBV6-3	TRBJ2-3	NA	ASSWRGGADTQY
TRBV2	TRBJ2-2	NA	ASSEDRQGTGELF
TRBV6-1	TRBJ2-6	once	ASSEPAGGSGANVLT
TRBV19	TRBJ2-5	NA	ASSFKGEATGETQY
TRBV27	TRBJ2-7	NA	ASSLEENGYEQY
TRBV15	TRBJ1-3	NA	ATSSEAYSGNTIY
TRBV19	TRBJ1-5	once	ASSIPPQGSDQPQH
TRBV18	TRBJ1-3	NA	ASSPAESGNTIY
TRBV5-6	TRBJ2-7	NA	ASSLRQSYEQY
TRBV4-1	TRBJ2-7	few	ASSQDPGSEQY
TRBV5-1	TRBJ1-5	NA	ASSLSGYSNQPQH
TRBV9	TRBJ1-2	NA	ASSTSRQGALNFGYT
TRBV5-5	TRBJ1-1	once	ASIRSGVTEAF
TRBV7-2	TRBJ1-3	NA	ASSLRTGNTIY
TRBV27	TRBJ2-1	NA	ASSVGMGFNNEQF
TRBV5-6	TRBJ2-7	NA	ASSLAGLAAYEQY
TRBV19	TRBJ1-2	NA	ASSLTATGYYGYT
TRBV7-2	TRBJ1-1	once	ASSFPMNTEAF
TRBV7-2	TRBJ1-2	NA	ASSFTPGPYGYT
TRBV9	TRBJ1-2	once	ASSVVDGSYGYT
TRBV30	TRBJ1-5	NA	AWLSNQPQH
TRBV19	TRBJ2-7	NA	ASSAYRGNEQY